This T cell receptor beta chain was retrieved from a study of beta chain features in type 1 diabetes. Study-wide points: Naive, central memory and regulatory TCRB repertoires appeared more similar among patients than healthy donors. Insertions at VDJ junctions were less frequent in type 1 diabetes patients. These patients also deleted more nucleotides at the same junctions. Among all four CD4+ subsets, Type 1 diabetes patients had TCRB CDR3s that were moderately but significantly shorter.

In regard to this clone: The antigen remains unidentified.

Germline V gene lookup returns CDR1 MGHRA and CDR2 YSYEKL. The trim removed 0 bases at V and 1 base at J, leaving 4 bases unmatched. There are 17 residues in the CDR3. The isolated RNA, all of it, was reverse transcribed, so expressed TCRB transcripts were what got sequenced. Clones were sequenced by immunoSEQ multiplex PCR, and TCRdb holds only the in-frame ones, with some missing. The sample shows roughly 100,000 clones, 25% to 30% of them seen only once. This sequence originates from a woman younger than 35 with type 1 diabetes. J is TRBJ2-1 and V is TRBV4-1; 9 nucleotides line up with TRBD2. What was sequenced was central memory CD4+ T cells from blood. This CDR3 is CASSQDGLAGSYNEQFF. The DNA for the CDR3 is TGCGCCAGCAGCCAAGATGGGCTAGCGGGGTCCTACAATGAGCAGTTCTTC.